The T cell receptor beta chain under discussion was sequenced for a study of PD-L1 blockade in urothelial cancer. Whole-study context: Analysis of the blood was performed 3 weeks (second dose) and 6 weeks after treatment start. The study recovered a median of around 130,000 T cells per blood sample.

Time point denoted: pretreatment peripheral blood. Clones were sequenced by immunoSEQ multiplex PCR, and TCRdb holds only the in-frame ones, with some missing. The table lists tens of thousands of clones, over 75% of them singletons. The CDR3 sequence is 17 residues long. Germline V CDR1 and CDR2: SGHTS, YDEGEE. J gave up 6 bases and V 4 bases, and 13 bases lay outside the gene matches. Study-wide results and limits: Durable benefit was linked to greater 3-week expansion of tumor-associated blood clones. When pretreatment blood TCR clonality was below the median, it predicted better survival.

On this clone: The antigen is unknown.

V usage is TRBV5-8 and J usage is TRBJ1-5; 10 positions agree with TRBD1. The source of this sequence is a man in his 60s with urothelial cancer. Specimen: PBMCs, collected around atezolizumab (anti-PD-L1) treatment. CDR3 in DNA: TGTGCCAGCAGCCCCCGGACAGGGGGGATTCTTGGTCAGCCCCAGCATTTT. Protein product: CASSPRTGGILGQPQHF.